Each of the 21 T cell receptor beta chains below was sequenced from the same sample in a study of vaccination and CD4 T cells after COVID-19. The antigens for these receptors are not known. Cultured CD4+ T-cell DNA underwent Oncomine TCR Beta short-read sequencing. Via MiXCR, TCRdb re-called the PCR reads, giving one row per CDR3 protein. The data hold 10,000 to 15,000 distinct CDR3 sequences, with less than 70% observed a single time. Treatment described: roughly 10-day PBMC culture with coronavirus spike peptide pools or control peptides (ViraFEST assay). The sequencing sample was made of CD4+ T cells from blood, cultured in vitro. The receptors here all came from a human donor who had recovered from COVID-19.

This chain uses TRBV5-1 with TRBJ1-2, with D possibly being TRBD1 (5 bases). The CDR3 covers 14 residues. CDR1 and CDR2 (germline): SGHRS, YFSETQ. Trimming stripped 5 bases from V and 8 bases from J, with 19 bases between. The CDR3 bases are TGCGCCAGCAGTAGGGACCGCCACGTGAGCGGCTACACCTTC. It codes for CASSRDRHVSGYTF.

J is TRBJ2-2 and V is TRBV6-2 or TRBV6-3; possible D gene TRBD1, 7 bases. Trimming cost V 7 bases and J 4 bases, with 19 bases left between them. There are 16 residues in the CDR3. The germline CDR1 and CDR2 sequences are MNHEY and SVGEGT. Here the CDR3 DNA reads TGTGCCAGCACAAATGCGGGGACAGTCGGCACCGGGGAGCTGTTTTTT. Its protein is CASTNAGTVGTGELFF.

The V and J genes are TRBV4-2 and TRBJ1-1; the D gene is possibly TRBD1 (6 bases). CDR3 length equals 14 residues. From germline, CDR1 is LGHNA and CDR2 YNFKEQ. V was shortened by 4 bases and J by 3 bases, with 12 bases between the two germline ends. CDR3 DNA sequence: TGTGCCAGCAGCCCACAGGGTTACTACACTGAAGCTTTCTTT. Translation gives CASSPQGYYTEAFF.

In DNA form, the CDR3 reads TGTGCCAGCAGCTTAGACGAGCTAGCGGGAGGTCAGACGCAGTATTTT. Translated: CASSLDELAGGQTQYF. The chain employs TRBV11-3 and TRBJ2-3; 11 bases fit TRBD2. Germline V CDR1 and CDR2: SGHNT, YENEEA. V was clipped by 0 bases and J by 9 bases; unmatched bases: 8. This CDR3 spans 16 amino acids.

This clonotype was picked up a small number of times. This sequence joins TRBV20-1 and TRBJ1-1; weak D call: TRBD1 (5 bases). This CDR3 is 14 amino acids long. The germline V and J ends were trimmed by 1 base and 10 bases, with 19 bases remaining between them. The germline V gene has CDR1 DFQATT and CDR2 SNEGSKA (reference sequence). CDR3 DNA: TGCAGTGCTAGAGGGACTACAGGTTTATATGGAGCTTTCTTT. This gives the protein CSARGTTGLYGAFF.

The rearrangement joins TRBV7-2 to TRBJ2-2; D perhaps matches TRBD2 (6 bases). The CDR3 runs to 15 residues. Germline loops: CDR1 SGHTA, CDR2 FQGNSA. With 1 base removed from V and 7 bases from J, the gap between germline ends came to 13 bases. The CDR3 coding sequence is TGTGCCAGCAGCTTAGGTGGAGGGTGGGTCGGGGAGCTGTTTTTT. As protein: CASSLGGGWVGELFF.

The CDR3 sequence is CASRYVLNTEAFF. CDR3 DNA: TGTGCCAGTAGGTACGTCCTGAACACTGAAGCTTTCTTT. The chain employs TRBV19 and TRBJ1-1; D is ambiguous. Looked up from germline, CDR1 is LNHDA and CDR2 is SQIVND (reference sequence). The V end lost 6 bases, the J end lost 0 bases, and 8 bases lay between the germline ends. This CDR3 spans 13 amino acids.

This clonotype has only one observation. The V call is TRBV20-1, the J call TRBJ2-2; 8 nucleotides align to TRBD1. Germline V CDR1 and CDR2: DFQATT, SNEGSKA (reference sequence). This CDR3 has 14 amino acids. V gave up 3 bases and J gave up 1 base; unmatched junction bases: 1. The chain's CDR3 is CSASDRGNTGELFF. The CDR3 coding sequence is TGCAGTGCTAGCGACAGGGGGAACACCGGGGAGCTGTTTTTT.

This clonotype appeared once. The rearrangement uses TRBV23-1 and TRBJ2-7; D possibly corresponds to TRBD2 (6 bases). TRBV23-1 is sorted into the ORF group, with uncertain function. CDR3 length equals 14 residues. V was pared by 4 bases and J by 3 bases, with 13 bases between. The CDR3 bases are TGCGCCAGCAGTCGAGCTAGCGTGGTCTACGAGCAGTACTTC. Translating it yields CASSRASVVYEQYF.

This clonotype was counted a few times. This chain joins TRBV6-1 and TRBJ1-2, with D perhaps matching TRBD1 (5 bases). The CDR3 is 13 amino acids. Deletions cut 2 bases from V and 8 bases from J, with 12 bases between. Germline assignment: CDR1 MNHNS and CDR2 SASEGT. The CDR3 DNA reads as TGTGCCAGCAGTGAAAAGAGCGGGGACGGCTACACCTTC. This sequence encodes CASSEKSGDGYTF.

In its sample, this clonotype was seen a few times. The V call is TRBV2, the J call TRBJ2-1; D is unclear. The germline V gene encodes CDR1 SNHLY and CDR2 FYNNEI. CDR3 length: 14 residues. V was shortened by 7 bases and J by 0 bases, with 10 bases between the two germline ends. The CDR3 loop reads CASMRQYSYNEQFF. The CDR3 DNA sequence: TGTGCCAGCATGAGGCAATACTCCTACAATGAGCAGTTCTTC.

V is TRBV14 and J is TRBJ2-7; unclear D gene. Germline V gene lookup returns CDR1 SGHDN and CDR2 FVKESK. CDR3 length: 13 residues. The ends were cut back, 4 bases at V and 3 bases at J, with 10 bases in the middle. The CDR3 reads CASSPRLLYEQYF. The CDR3 DNA sequence: TGTGCCAGCAGCCCCCGCCTCCTCTACGAGCAGTACTTC.

The chain carries TRBV7-2 and TRBJ1-1; 7 positions match TRBD1. Trimming took 5 bases from V and 4 from J; bases not matched to a gene: 10. Germline V CDR1 and CDR2: SGHTA, FQGNSA. The CDR3 consists of 15 residues. CDR3 nucleotides: TGTGCCAGCAGCCCAGAGACAGGGATGGGCACTGAAGCTTTCTTT. Its protein product is CASSPETGMGTEAFF.

The rearrangement uses TRBV7-8 and TRBJ1-1; possible D gene TRBD1, 6 bases. The V end was cut by 1 base, the J end by 6 bases, with 12 bases between. The germline V gene encodes CDR1 SGHVS and CDR2 FQNEAQ. The CDR3 loop spans 14 amino acids. Here the CDR3 DNA reads TGTGCCAGCAGCTTAGTAGTTTCAGGGGCTGAAGCTTTCTTT. Amino acids: CASSLVVSGAEAFF.

This clonotype was recorded a few times. The V gene is TRBV6-2 or TRBV6-3, the J gene TRBJ1-5; D may be TRBD1 (6 bases). The V end lost 0 bases, the J end lost 9 bases, and 15 bases lay between the germline ends. CDR1 and CDR2 (germline): MNHEY, SVGEGT. The CDR3 covers 15 residues. CDR3 sequence reads: CASSYSTGRGWPQHF. CDR3 nucleotide sequence: TGTGCCAGCAGTTACTCAACAGGGAGGGGATGGCCCCAGCATTTT.

The rearrangement uses TRBV6-2 or TRBV6-3 and TRBJ1-1, with unresolved D. V was cut by 2 bases and J by 1 base, with 5 bases left in between. The length of the CDR3 is 13 residues. CDR1 and CDR2 from the germline V gene are MNHEY and SVGEGT. This chain's CDR3 is CASSYPTNTEAFF. DNA for the CDR3: TGTGCCAGCAGTTACCCCACGAACACTGAAGCTTTCTTT.

This sequence joins TRBV15 and TRBJ2-5; a weak D match, TRBD1 (6 bases). The germline gives CDR1 LNHNV, CDR2 YYDKDF (reference sequence). The CDR3 covers 16 residues. The ends were cut back, 1 base at V and 5 bases at J, with 17 bases in the middle. The CDR3 nucleotides read TGTGCCACCAGCAGAGGGAACACAGGGTCGGCGGAGACCCAGTACTTC. Its translation is CATSRGNTGSAETQYF.

The V and J genes are TRBV7-8 and TRBJ2-7, with a weak D call TRBD1 (6 bases). In germline, CDR1 is SGHVS, CDR2 FQNEAQ. V was trimmed by 5 bases and J by 3 bases, leaving 8 bases between them. CDR3 length: 12 residues. For the CDR3, the DNA is TGTGCCAGCAGCGTGGACAGCTACGAGCAGTACTTC. This codes for CASSVDSYEQYF.

The V call is TRBV7-2, the J call TRBJ2-2; 9 nucleotides line up with TRBD2. CDR1 is SGHTA, CDR2 FQGNSA, per germline. V was clipped by 5 bases and J by 3 bases; unmatched bases: 4. This CDR3 comprises 15 residues. The CDR3 spells CASSKTSGYTGELFF. CDR3 sequence (DNA): TGTGCCAGCAGCAAGACTAGCGGTTACACCGGGGAGCTGTTTTTT.

The chain carries TRBV6-2 or TRBV6-3 and TRBJ2-7; no reliable D call. V lost 7 bases and J lost 2, with 12 bases in between. The germline V gene has CDR1 MNHEY and CDR2 SVGEGT. The CDR3 extends over 13 amino acids. The CDR3: CASNRGGTYEQYF. In DNA, the CDR3 is TGTGCCAGCAACCGTGGCGGAACCTACGAGCAGTACTTC.

This sequence joins TRBV6-5 and TRBJ1-1; D remains unclear. CDR1 and CDR2 (germline): MNHEY, SVGAGI. This CDR3 contains 13 residues. The ends were cut back, 0 bases at V and 6 bases at J, with 8 bases in the middle. The CDR3 DNA sequence: TGTGCCAGCAGTTACTCTAGGGCGGCTGAAGCTTTCTTT. As protein: CASSYSRAAEAFF.